Following are 14 T cell receptor beta chains from one sample sequenced in a study of graft-versus-host responses after intestinal transplantation. No cognate antigen is known for these TCRs. The table came from immunoSEQ multiplex PCR; TCRdb's copy has only in-frame clones and leaves some out. The table shows tens of thousands of clones, with roughly 90% occurring only once. Sequencing used unstimulated CD8+ T cells sorted from spleen or lymph node cells, obtained before intestinal transplant. The receptors come from a human donor who received an intestinal transplant.

The chain recombines TRBV6-5 with TRBJ2-2; unclear D gene. V lost 4 bases, J lost 4 bases, and 4 bases lay in between. CDR3 length: 12 amino acids. Per germline, CDR1 MNHEY and CDR2 SVGAGI. The CDR3 nucleotides are TGTGCCAGCAGTTCCGGCACCGGGGAGCTGTTTTTT. Residues: CASSSGTGELFF.

The V call is TRBV29-1, the J call TRBJ2-1, with a tentative D call TRBD2 (7 bases). Trimming took 7 bases from V and 2 from J, leaving 18 bases between them. The CDR3 loop spans 15 amino acids. The germline V gene has CDR1 SQVTM and CDR2 ANQGSEA. The CDR3 region is CSGLGEGGAYNEQFF. The CDR3 bases are TGCAGCGGGCTCGGGGAGGGGGGGGCCTACAATGAGCAGTTCTTC.

The chain links TRBV5-1 to TRBJ2-3; D is possibly TRBD1 (5 bases). This CDR3 is built from 16 residues. CDR1 is SGHRS, CDR2 YFSETQ, per germline. Trimming stripped 1 base from V and 1 base from J, with 13 bases between. The chain's CDR3 is CASSLRGDPGTDTQYF. CDR3 DNA sequence: TGCGCCAGCAGCTTGAGGGGCGACCCCGGCACAGATACGCAGTATTTT.

This chain uses TRBV7-7 with TRBJ2-3, with TRBD2 matching 9 bases. The CDR3 consists of 18 residues. Per the germline V gene, CDR1 is SSHAT and CDR2 is FNYEAQ (reference sequence). With V trimmed by 1 base and J by 6 bases, 14 bases remained unmatched. The chain's CDR3 is CASSLGSDFSGRADTQYF. CDR3 bases: TGTGCCAGCAGCTTAGGGTCCGACTTTAGCGGGAGAGCGGATACGCAGTATTTT.

The chain couples TRBV5-1 to TRBJ1-1; 12 bases are a match to TRBD1. Germline V gives CDR1 SGHRS, CDR2 YFSETQ. This CDR3 has 14 residues. Trimming cost V 4 bases and J 7 bases; bases outside gene matches: 5. The CDR3, as DNA: TGCGCCAGCAGCCCCGGGACAGGGGGCGTTGAAGCTTTCTTT. Its protein is CASSPGTGGVEAFF.

The V and J genes are TRBV30 and TRBJ2-7, with D perhaps matching TRBD1 (5 bases). The germline gives CDR1 GTSNPN, CDR2 SVGIG (reference sequence). V was shortened by 2 bases and J by 2 bases, with 10 bases between the two germline ends. The CDR3 length is 13 residues. This chain's CDR3 is CAWSPDTAYEQYF. For the CDR3, the DNA is TGTGCCTGGAGTCCGGACACCGCCTACGAGCAGTACTTC.

V is TRBV9 and J is TRBJ2-7, with D unclear. CDR3 size: 15 residues. With 0 bases removed from V and 3 bases from J, the gap between germline ends came to 13 bases. The germline V gene encodes CDR1 SGDLS and CDR2 YYNGEE. CDR3 residues: CASSVEYGDRYEQYF. CDR3 nucleotides: TGTGCCAGCAGCGTAGAGTATGGAGATCGCTACGAGCAGTACTTC.

This sequence joins TRBV27 and TRBJ2-5; weak D call: TRBD1 (6 bases). CDR3 length equals 13 residues. From germline, CDR1 is MNHEY and CDR2 SMNVEV (reference sequence). Trimming removed 10 bases at V and 0 bases at J, with 12 bases between. CDR3 in DNA: TGTGCCATGCCGGGACACCACCAAGAGACCCAGTACTTC. This gives the protein CAMPGHHQETQYF.

The chain has TRBV27 and TRBJ2-2, with 7 positions matching TRBD2. The germline V gene encodes CDR1 MNHEY and CDR2 SMNVEV (reference sequence). The ends lost 4 bases at V and 0 bases at J; junction bases unmatched: 2. This CDR3 contains 15 residues. The CDR3 is CASSWDYSNTGELFF. The CDR3, as DNA: TGTGCCAGCAGTTGGGACTACTCGAACACCGGGGAGCTGTTTTTT.

The rearrangement joins TRBV7-9 to TRBJ2-1, with a weak D call TRBD1 (6 bases). The germline CDR1 and CDR2 sequences are SEHNR and FQNEAQ (reference sequence). V dropped 3 bases and J dropped 0 bases, with 12 bases sitting between them. The CDR3 runs to 16 residues. The chain's CDR3 is CASSFWTVSSYNEQFF. CDR3 bases: TGTGCCAGCAGCTTCTGGACAGTCAGCTCCTACAATGAGCAGTTCTTC.

CDR3 protein: CASSTKDRVSFSNQPQHF. In DNA, the CDR3 is TGTGCCAGTAGTACTAAGGACAGGGTGAGCTTTAGCAATCAGCCCCAGCATTTT. V usage is TRBV19 and J usage is TRBJ1-5; 8 nucleotides agree with TRBD1. CDR1 is LNHDA, CDR2 SQIVND, per germline (reference sequence). J lost 0 bases, V lost 4 bases, and 11 bases had no gene match. The CDR3 runs 18 residues. The entire variable domain, with the rest obtained from reference TRBV19 and TRBJ1-5, is as follows: DGGITQSPKYLFRKEGQNVTLSCEQNLNHDAMYWYRQDPGQGLRLIYYSQIVNDFQKGDIAEGYSVSREKKESFPLTVTSAQKNPTAFYLCASSTKDRVSFSNQPQHFGDGTRLSIL.

This CDR3 reads CASLWAPDTEAFF. Here the CDR3 DNA reads TGTGCCAGCCTCTGGGCCCCGGACACTGAAGCTTTCTTT. The chain carries TRBV6-5 and TRBJ1-1; D gene unclear. Germline CDR1 MNHEY, CDR2 SVGAGI. The CDR3 contains 13 residues. Trimming shortened V by 8 bases and J by 3 bases, and 13 bases separated the two germline ends.

The chain is built from TRBV9 and TRBJ2-3; the D gene is possibly TRBD2 (5 bases). Trimming removed 3 bases from V and 0 bases from J, with 5 bases in between. The CDR3 consists of 13 residues. Germline V gene data show CDR1 as SGDLS and CDR2 as YYNGEE. DNA of the CDR3: TGTGCCAGCAGCGGGACTAGCACAGATACGCAGTATTTT. It codes for CASSGTSTDTQYF.

The V call is TRBV29-1, the J call TRBJ2-3; perhaps TRBD2 as D (5 bases). This CDR3 has 12 amino acids. Per the germline V gene, CDR1 is SQVTM and CDR2 is ANQGSEA. Trimming removed 0 bases from V and 6 bases from J, with 7 bases in between. This CDR3 is CSVEEPGDTQYF. CDR3 DNA: TGCAGCGTTGAAGAGCCGGGGGATACGCAGTATTTT.